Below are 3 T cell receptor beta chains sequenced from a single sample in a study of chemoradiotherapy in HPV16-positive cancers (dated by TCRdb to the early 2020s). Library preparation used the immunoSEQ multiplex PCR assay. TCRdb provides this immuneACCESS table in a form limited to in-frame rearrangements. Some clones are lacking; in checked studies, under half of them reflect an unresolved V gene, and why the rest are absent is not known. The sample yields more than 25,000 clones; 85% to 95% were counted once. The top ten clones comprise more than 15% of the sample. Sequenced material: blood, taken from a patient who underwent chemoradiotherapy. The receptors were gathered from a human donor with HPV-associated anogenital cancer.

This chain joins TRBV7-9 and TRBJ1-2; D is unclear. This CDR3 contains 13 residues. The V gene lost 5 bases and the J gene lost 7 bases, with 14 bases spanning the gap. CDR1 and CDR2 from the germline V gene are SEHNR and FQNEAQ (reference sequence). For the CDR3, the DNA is TGTGCCAGCAGCGAACAAGCCGGGATTGGCTACACCTTC. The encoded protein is CASSEQAGIGYTF.

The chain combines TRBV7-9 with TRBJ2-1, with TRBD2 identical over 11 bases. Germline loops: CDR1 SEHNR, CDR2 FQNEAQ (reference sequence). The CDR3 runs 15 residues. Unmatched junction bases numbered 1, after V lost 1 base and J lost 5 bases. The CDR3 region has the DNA TGTGCCAGCAGCTTAGGGGGACTAGCGGACAATGAGCAGTTCTTC. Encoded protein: CASSLGGLADNEQFF. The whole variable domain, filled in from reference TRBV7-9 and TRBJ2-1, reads DTGVSQNPRHKITKRGQNVTFRCDPISEHNRLYWYRQTLGQGPEFLTYFQNEAQLEKSRLLSDRFSAERPKGSFSTLEIQRTEQGDSAMYLCASSLGGLADNEQFFGPGTRLTVL.

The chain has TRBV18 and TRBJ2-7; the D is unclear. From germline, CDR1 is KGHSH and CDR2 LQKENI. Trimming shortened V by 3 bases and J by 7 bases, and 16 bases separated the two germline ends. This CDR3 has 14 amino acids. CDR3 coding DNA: TGTGCCAGCTCACCGGGGTCAGGCCTACGGGAGCAGTACTTC. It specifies CASSPGSGLREQYF.